This T cell receptor (beta chain) was documented in a study of cytomegalovirus exposure and HLA in healthy donors. Study-wide context: The study's early data release held about 80 million unique TCRs from HLA-typed donors. Findings of the study overall: TCR beta V- and J-gene trimming, according to a later analysis, was linked to a missense DCLRE1C variant.

V lost 5 bases and J lost 4; bases outside the gene matches: 9. The CDR3 is made up of 15 amino acids. Germline assignment: CDR1 SGHTA and CDR2 FQGNSA. A word on this clone: Antigen specificity is unknown.

Donors had nominal health at sampling but likely had unrecorded immune exposures. The PCR contained 60 Vbeta and 13 Jbeta primers. Only in-frame clones appear in the TCRdb table, and some are missing; sequencing was by immunoSEQ multiplex PCR. The table shows around 180,000 clones, with roughly 80% occurring only once. The sequence was collected from a male donor in good health and CMV-seronegative. The sample was PBMCs. The rearrangement uses TRBV7-2 and TRBJ2-3, with 7 bases identical to TRBD1. DNA for the CDR3: TGTGCCAGCAGCCGCCTACAGGGGCTGGCAGATACGCAGTATTTT. It encodes CASSRLQGLADTQYF.